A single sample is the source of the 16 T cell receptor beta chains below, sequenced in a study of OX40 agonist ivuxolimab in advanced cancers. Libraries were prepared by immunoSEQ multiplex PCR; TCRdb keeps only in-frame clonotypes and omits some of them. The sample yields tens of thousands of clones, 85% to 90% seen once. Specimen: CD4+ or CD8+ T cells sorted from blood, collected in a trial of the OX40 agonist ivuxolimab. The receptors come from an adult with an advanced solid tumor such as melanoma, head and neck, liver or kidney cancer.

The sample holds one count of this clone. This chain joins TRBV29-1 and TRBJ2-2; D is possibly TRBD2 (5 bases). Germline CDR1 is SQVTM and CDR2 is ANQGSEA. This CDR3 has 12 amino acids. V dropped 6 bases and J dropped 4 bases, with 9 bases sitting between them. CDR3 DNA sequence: TGCAGCGTCTATCGGGGCACCGGGGAGCTGTTTTTT. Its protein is CSVYRGTGELFF.

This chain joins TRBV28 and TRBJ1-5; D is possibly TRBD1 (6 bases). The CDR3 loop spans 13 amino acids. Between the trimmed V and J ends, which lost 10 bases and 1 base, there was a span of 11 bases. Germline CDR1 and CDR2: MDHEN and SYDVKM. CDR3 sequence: CATHRDSNQPQHF. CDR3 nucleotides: TGTGCCACTCACAGGGACAGCAATCAGCCCCAGCATTTT.

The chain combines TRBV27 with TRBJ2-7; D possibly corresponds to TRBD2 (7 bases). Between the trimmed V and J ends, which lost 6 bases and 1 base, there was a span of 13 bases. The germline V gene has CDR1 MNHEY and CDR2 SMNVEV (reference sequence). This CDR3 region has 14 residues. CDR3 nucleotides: TGTGCCAGCAGCTGGGGGGGGCCGTCCTACGAGCAGTACTTC. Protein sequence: CASSWGGPSYEQYF.

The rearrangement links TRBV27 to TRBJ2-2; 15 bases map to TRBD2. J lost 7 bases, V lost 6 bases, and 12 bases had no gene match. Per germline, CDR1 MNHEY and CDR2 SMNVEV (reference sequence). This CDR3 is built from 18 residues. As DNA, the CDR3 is TGTGCCAGCAGCCGTCCGTATGGGACTAGCGGGGGGCTCGGGGAGCTGTTTTTT. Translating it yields CASSRPYGTSGGLGELFF.

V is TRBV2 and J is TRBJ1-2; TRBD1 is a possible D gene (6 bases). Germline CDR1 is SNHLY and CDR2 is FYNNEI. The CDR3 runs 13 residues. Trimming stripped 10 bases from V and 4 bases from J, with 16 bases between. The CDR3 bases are TGTGCCAACTGGGGGGGGCCGAGCTATGGCTACACCTTC. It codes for CANWGGPSYGYTF.

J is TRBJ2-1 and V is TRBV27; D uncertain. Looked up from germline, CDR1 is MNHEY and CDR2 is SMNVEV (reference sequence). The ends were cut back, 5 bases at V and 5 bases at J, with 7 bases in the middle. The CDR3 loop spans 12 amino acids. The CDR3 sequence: CASSLPDNEQFF. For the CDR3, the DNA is TGTGCCAGCAGTCTACCAGACAATGAGCAGTTCTTC.

In DNA, the CDR3 is TGTGCCAGCAGCTTTGCCAGGGGGTCCTACGAGCAGTACTTC. Amino acids: CASSFARGSYEQYF. The V gene is TRBV7-2, the J gene TRBJ2-7, with TRBD1 matching 7 bases. This CDR3 has 14 amino acids. V lost 3 bases, J lost 1 base, and 3 bases stayed unmatched. In germline, CDR1 is SGHTA, CDR2 FQGNSA.

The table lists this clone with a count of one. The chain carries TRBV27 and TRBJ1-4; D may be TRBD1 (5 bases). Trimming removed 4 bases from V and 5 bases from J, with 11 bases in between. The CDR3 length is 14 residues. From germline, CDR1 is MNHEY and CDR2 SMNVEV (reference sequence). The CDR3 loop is CASSWSWGNEKLFF. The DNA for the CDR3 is TGTGCCAGCAGTTGGTCCTGGGGGAATGAAAAACTGTTTTTT.

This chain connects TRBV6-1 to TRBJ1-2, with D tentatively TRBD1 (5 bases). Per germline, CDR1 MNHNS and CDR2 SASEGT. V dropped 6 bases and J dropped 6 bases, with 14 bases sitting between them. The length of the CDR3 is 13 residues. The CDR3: CASRGDGGNGYTF. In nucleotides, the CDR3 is TGTGCCAGCAGAGGGGACGGAGGTAATGGCTACACCTTC.

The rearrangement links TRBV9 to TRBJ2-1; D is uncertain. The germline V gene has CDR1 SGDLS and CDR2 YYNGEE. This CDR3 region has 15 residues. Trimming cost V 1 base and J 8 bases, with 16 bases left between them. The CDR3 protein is CASSVYSLPGDEQFF. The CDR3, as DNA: TGTGCCAGCAGCGTATACAGTCTCCCGGGCGATGAGCAGTTCTTC.

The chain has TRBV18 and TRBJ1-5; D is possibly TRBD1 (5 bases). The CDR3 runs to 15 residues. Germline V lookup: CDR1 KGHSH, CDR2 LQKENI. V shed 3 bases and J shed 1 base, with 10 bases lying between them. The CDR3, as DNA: TGTGCCAGCTCACCTTTCGGGGGGAGCAATCAGCCCCAGCATTTT. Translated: CASSPFGGSNQPQHF.

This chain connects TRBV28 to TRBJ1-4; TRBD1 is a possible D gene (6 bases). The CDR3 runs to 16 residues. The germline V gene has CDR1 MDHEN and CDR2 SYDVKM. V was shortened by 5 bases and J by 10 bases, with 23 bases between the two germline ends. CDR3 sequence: CASSRGPGTANRKLFF. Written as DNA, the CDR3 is TGTGCCAGCAGTCGGGGGCCCGGGACCGCTAACAGAAAACTGTTTTTT.

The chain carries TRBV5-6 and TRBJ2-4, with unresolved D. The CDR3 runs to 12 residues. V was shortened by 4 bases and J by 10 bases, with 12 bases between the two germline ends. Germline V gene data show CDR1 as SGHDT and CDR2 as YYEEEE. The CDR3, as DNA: TGTGCCAGCAGCACCCAAAATTGGATTCAGTACTTC. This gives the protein CASSTQNWIQYF.

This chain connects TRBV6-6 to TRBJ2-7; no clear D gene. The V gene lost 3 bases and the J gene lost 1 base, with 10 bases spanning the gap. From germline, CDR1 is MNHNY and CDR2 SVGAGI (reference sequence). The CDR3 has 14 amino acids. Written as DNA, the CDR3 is TGTGCCAGCAGTTATTTTCGCGGTTCCTACGAGCAGTACTTC. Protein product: CASSYFRGSYEQYF.

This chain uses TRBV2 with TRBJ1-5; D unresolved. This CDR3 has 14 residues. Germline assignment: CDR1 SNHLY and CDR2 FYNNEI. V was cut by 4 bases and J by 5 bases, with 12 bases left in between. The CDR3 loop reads CASSGTWEDQPQHF. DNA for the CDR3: TGTGCCAGCAGTGGGACTTGGGAGGATCAGCCCCAGCATTTT.

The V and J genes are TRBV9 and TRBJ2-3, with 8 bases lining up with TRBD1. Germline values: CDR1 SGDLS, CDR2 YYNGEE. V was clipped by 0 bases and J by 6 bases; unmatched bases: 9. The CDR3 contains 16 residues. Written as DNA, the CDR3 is TGTGCCAGCAGCGTAGCCGGACAGGGAATTGCCGATACGCAGTATTTT. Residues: CASSVAGQGIADTQYF. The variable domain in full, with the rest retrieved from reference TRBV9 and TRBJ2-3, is DSGVTQTPKHLITATGQRVTLRCSPRSGDLSVYWYQQSLDQGLQFLIQYYNGEERAKGNILERFSAQQFPDLHSELNLSSLELGDSALYFCASSVAGQGIADTQYFGPGTRLTVL.